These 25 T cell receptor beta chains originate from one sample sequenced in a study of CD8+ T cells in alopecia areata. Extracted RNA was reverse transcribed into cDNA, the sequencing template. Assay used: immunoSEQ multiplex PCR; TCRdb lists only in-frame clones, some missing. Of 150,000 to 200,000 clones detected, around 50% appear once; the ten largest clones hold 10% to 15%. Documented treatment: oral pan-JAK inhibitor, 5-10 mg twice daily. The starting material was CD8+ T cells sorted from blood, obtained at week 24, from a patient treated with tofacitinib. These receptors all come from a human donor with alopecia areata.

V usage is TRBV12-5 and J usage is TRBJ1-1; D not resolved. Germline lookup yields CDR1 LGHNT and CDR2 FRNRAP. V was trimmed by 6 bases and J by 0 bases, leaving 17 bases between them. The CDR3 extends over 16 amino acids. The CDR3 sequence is CASGIPLGGMNTEAFF. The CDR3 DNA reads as TGTGCTAGTGGCATTCCTTTGGGAGGGATGAACACTGAAGCTTTCTTT.

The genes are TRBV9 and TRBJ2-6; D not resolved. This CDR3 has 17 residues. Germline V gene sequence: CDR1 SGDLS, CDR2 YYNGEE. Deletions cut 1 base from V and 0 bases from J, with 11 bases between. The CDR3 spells CASSVPDILSGANVLTF. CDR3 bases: TGTGCCAGCAGCGTACCTGACATCCTCTCTGGGGCCAACGTCCTGACTTTC.

Here the CDR3 DNA reads TGTGCCAGCAGTCGATACACTGAAGCTTTCTTT. Protein product: CASSRYTEAFF. The J gene is TRBJ1-1, the V gene TRBV25-1; D not resolved. V lost 5 bases to trimming and J lost 3 bases, with 4 bases between them. CDR3 length equals 11 residues. From germline, CDR1 is MGHDK and CDR2 SYGVNS.

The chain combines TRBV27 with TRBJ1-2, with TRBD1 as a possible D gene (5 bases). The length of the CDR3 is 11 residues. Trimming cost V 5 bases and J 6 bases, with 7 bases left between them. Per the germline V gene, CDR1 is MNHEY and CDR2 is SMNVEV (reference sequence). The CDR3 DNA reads TGTGCCAGCAGTGGGGGACATGGCTACACCTTC. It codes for CASSGGHGYTF.

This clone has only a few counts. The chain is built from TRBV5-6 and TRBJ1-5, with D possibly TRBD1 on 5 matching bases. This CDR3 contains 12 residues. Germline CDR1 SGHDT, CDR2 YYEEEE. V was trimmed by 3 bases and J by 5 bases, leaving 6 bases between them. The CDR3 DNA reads TGTGCCAGCAGCTGGGGGGATCAGCCCCAGCATTTT. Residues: CASSWGDQPQHF.

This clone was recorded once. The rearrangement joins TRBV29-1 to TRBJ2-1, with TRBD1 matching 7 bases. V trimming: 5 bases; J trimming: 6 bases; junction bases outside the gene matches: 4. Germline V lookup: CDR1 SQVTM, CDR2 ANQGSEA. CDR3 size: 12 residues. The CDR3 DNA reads TGCAGCGTTAAGGACAGGCGCAATGAGCAGTTCTTC. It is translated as CSVKDRRNEQFF.

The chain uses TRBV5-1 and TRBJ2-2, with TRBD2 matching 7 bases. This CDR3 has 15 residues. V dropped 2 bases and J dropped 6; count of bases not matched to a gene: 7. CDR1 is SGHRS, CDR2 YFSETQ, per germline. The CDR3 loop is CASSFSGAYAGELFF. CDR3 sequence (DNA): TGCGCCAGCAGCTTCAGCGGGGCTTACGCCGGGGAGCTGTTTTTT.

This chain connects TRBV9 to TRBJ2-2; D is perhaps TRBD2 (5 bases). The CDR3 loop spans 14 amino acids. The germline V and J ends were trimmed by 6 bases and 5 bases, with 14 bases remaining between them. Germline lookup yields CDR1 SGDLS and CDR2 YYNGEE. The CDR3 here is CASNPPTGTGELFF. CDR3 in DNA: TGTGCCAGCAACCCCCCCACGGGGACCGGGGAGCTGTTTTTT.

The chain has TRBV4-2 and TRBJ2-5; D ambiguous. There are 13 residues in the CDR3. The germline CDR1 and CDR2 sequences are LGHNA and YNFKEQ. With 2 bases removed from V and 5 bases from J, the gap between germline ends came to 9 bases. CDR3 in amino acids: CASSQSGTETQYF. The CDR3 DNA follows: TGTGCCAGCAGCCAATCGGGTACGGAGACCCAGTACTTC.

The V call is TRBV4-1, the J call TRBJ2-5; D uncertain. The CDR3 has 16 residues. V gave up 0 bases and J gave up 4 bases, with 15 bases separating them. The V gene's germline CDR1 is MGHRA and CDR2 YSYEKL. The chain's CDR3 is CASSQDPGRVRETQYF. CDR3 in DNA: TGCGCCAGCAGCCAAGATCCGGGCAGAGTCAGAGAGACCCAGTACTTC.

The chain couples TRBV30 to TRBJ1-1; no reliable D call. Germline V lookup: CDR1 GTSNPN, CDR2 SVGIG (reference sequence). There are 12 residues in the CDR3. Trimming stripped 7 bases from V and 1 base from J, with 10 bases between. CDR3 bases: TGTGCCTTTGAAATAAAGAACACTGAAGCTTTCTTT. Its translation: CAFEIKNTEAFF.

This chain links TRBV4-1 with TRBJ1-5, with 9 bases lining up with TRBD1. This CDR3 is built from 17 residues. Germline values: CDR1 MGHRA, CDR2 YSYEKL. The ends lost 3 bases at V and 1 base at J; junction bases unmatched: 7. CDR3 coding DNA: TGCGCCAGCAGCCATACACAGGGGGCTCGAAGCAATCAGCCCCAGCATTTT. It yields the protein CASSHTQGARSNQPQHF.

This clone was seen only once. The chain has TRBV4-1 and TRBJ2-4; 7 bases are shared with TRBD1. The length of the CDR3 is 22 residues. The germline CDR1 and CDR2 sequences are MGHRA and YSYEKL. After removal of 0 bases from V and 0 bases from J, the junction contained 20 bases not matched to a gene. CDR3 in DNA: TGCGCCAGCAGCCAAGACATCTGGACACGGGACAGTGAAACGCGAGCCAAAAACATTCAGTACTTC. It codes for CASSQDIWTRDSETRAKNIQYF.

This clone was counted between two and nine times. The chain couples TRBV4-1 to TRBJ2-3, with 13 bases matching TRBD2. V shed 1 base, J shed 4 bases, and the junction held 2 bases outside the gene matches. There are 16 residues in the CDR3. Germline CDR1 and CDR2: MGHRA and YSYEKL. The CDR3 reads CASSQGTSGGADTQYF. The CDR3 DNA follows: TGCGCCAGCAGCCAAGGGACTAGCGGGGGTGCAGATACGCAGTATTTT.

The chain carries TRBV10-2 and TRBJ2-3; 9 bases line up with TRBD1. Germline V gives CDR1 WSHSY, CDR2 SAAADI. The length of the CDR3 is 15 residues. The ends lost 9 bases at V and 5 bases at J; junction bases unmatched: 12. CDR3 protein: CARTSRTGVGDTQYF. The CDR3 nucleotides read TGCGCCAGGACGTCTCGGACAGGGGTGGGAGATACGCAGTATTTT.

CDR3 in amino acids: CASSPPGGYGEKLFF. The CDR3 nucleotides are TGTGCCAGCAGTCCCCCTGGGGGATATGGGGAAAAACTGTTTTTT. The chain carries TRBV27 and TRBJ1-4, with D possibly TRBD1 on 5 matching bases. Germline V CDR1 and CDR2: MNHEY, SMNVEV (reference sequence). With 5 bases removed from V and 8 bases from J, the gap between germline ends came to 18 bases. The CDR3 spans 15 residues.

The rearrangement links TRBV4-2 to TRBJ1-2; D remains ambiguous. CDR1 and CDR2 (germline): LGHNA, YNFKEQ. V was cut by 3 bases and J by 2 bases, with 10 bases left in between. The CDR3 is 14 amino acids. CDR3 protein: CASSQGDINYGYTF. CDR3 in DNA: TGTGCCAGCAGCCAGGGAGACATAAACTATGGCTACACCTTC.

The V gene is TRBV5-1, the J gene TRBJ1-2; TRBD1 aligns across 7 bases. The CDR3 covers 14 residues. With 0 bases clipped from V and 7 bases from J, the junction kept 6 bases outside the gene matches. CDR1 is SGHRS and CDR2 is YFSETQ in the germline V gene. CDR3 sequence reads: CASSLGQGERGYTF. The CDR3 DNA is TGCGCCAGCAGCTTGGGACAGGGAGAGCGTGGCTACACCTTC.

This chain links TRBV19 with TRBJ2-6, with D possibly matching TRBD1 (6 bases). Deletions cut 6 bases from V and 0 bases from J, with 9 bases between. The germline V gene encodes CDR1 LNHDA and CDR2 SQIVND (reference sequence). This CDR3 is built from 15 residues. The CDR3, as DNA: TGTGCCAGTAGGGACAGCGACTCTGGGGCCAACGTCCTGACTTTC. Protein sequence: CASRDSDSGANVLTF.

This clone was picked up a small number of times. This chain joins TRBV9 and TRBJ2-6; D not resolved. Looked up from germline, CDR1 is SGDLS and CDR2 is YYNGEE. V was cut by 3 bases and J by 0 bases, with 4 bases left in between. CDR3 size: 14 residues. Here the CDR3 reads CASSAYSGANVLTF. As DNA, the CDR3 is TGTGCCAGCAGCGCTTACTCTGGGGCCAACGTCCTGACTTTC.

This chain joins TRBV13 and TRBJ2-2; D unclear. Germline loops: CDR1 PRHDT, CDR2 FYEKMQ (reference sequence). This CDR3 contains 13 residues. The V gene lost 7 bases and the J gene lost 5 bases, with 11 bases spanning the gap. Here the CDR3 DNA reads TGTGCCAGCAAGTCGGCAGATACCGGGGAGCTGTTTTTT. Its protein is CASKSADTGELFF.

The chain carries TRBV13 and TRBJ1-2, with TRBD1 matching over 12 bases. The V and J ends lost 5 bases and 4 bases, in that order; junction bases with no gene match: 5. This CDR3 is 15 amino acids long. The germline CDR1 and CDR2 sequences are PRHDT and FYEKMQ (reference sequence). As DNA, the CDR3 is TGTGCCAGCAGCCCGGGACAGGGGGCAACCTATGGCTACACCTTC. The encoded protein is CASSPGQGATYGYTF.

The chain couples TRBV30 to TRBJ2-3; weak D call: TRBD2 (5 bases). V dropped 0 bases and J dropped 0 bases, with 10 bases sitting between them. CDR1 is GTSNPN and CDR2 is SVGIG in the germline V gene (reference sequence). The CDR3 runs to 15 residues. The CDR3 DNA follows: TGTGCCTGGAGTGTAAGCGGCACTAGCACAGATACGCAGTATTTT. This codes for CAWSVSGTSTDTQYF.

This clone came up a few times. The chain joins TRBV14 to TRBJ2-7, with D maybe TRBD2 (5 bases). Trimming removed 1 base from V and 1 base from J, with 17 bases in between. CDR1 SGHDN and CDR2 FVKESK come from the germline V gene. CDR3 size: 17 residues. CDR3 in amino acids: CASSQANSGILSYEQYF. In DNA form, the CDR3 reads TGTGCCAGCAGCCAAGCAAATTCCGGGATCCTTTCCTACGAGCAGTACTTC.

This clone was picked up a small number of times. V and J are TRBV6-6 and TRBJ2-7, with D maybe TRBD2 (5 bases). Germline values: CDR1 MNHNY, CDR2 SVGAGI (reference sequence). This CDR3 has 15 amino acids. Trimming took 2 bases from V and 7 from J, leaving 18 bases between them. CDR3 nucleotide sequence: TGTGCCAGCAGTTACGGTCTGCGGGCCTCGGGGGAGCAGTACTTC. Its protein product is CASSYGLRASGEQYF.